These 6 T cell receptor beta chains share one sample of origin, sequenced in a study of patients and donors after allogeneic stem cell transplantation. TCRdb re-derived calls from the RT-PCR reads in MiXCR, one entry per CDR3 protein. The table has approximately 170,000 distinct CDR3 sequences, about 32% seen once. Sequencing was performed on blood, either unsorted or a sorted T cell fraction (not recorded which). These receptors all stem from a human donor who was either an allogeneic HSCT recipient or a stem cell or donor lymphocyte infusion donor (not recorded which). It is not recorded whose cells these are; they may come from a transplant donor.

This clonotype came up many times. V usage is TRBV4-2 and J usage is TRBJ1-1; D remains ambiguous. The germline V gene has CDR1 LGHNA and CDR2 YNFKEQ. This CDR3 contains 14 residues. The V end was cut by 5 bases, the J end by 3 bases, with 13 bases between. CDR3: CASSSRWRDTEAFF. CDR3 nucleotide sequence: TGTGCCAGCAGCTCTCGGTGGAGGGACACTGAAGCTTTCTTT.

This chain joins TRBV18 and TRBJ2-7; 7 bases fit TRBD2. This CDR3 region has 14 residues. Germline V lookup: CDR1 KGHSH, CDR2 LQKENI. J lost 0 bases, V lost 2 bases, and 1 base had no gene match. The CDR3 is CASSPTSDSYEQYF. DNA for the CDR3: TGTGCCAGCTCACCAACTAGCGACTCCTACGAGCAGTACTTC.

This clonotype has only a few counts. The chain carries TRBV19 and TRBJ2-7, with D tentatively TRBD1 or TRBD2 (5 bases each). The V gene lost 6 bases and the J gene lost 2 bases, with 11 bases spanning the gap. Germline CDR1 is LNHDA and CDR2 is SQIVND (reference sequence). The CDR3 has 13 amino acids. This CDR3 reads CASSLRGAYEQYF. CDR3 bases: TGTGCCAGTAGCCTTAGAGGGGCCTACGAGCAGTACTTC. The variable domain in full, with the rest retrieved from reference TRBV19 and TRBJ2-7, is DGGITQSPKYLFRKEGQNVTLSCEQNLNHDAMYWYRQDPGQGLRLIYYSQIVNDFQKGDIAEGYSVSREKKESFPLTVTSAQKNPTAFYLCASSLRGAYEQYFGPGTRLTVT.

The chain employs TRBV9 and TRBJ1-2; 7 bases match TRBD1. The CDR3 runs 16 residues. Germline CDR1 SGDLS, CDR2 YYNGEE. Trimming cost V 5 bases and J 4 bases; bases outside gene matches: 14. Here the CDR3 DNA reads TGTGCCAGCAGAGAAAGAGGGACAGCCAAACTCTATGGCTACACCTTC. It yields the protein CASRERGTAKLYGYTF.

This clonotype was observed a handful of times. The chain is built from TRBV12-3 or TRBV12-4 and TRBJ2-5, with D tentatively TRBD2 (5 bases). V was shortened by 7 bases and J by 7 bases, with 13 bases between the two germline ends. The CDR3 runs 12 residues. CDR3 loop: CASNEGFRTQYF. The CDR3 DNA sequence: TGTGCCAGCAACGAGGGATTCAGGACCCAGTACTTC.

This clonotype was observed a few times. The rearrangement uses TRBV5-1 and TRBJ1-2; D uncertain. Germline-derived CDR1 and CDR2 are SGHRS and YFSETQ. The V end lost 0 bases, the J end lost 4 bases, and 10 bases lay between the germline ends. The CDR3 loop spans 14 amino acids. The CDR3 DNA reads TGCGCCAGCAGCTTGGGCCAGGTATCCTATGGCTACACCTTC. It translates to CASSLGQVSYGYTF.